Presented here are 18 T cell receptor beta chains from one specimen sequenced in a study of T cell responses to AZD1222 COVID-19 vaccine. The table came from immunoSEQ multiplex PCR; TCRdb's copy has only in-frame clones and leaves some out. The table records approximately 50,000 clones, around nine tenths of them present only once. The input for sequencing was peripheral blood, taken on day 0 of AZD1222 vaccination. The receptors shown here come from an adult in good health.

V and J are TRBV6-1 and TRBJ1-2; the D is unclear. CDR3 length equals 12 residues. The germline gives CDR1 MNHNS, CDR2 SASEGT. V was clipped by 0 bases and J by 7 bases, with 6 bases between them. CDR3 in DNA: TGTGCCAGCAGTGAAGCGCGGGGTGGCTACACCTTC. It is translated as CASSEARGGYTF.

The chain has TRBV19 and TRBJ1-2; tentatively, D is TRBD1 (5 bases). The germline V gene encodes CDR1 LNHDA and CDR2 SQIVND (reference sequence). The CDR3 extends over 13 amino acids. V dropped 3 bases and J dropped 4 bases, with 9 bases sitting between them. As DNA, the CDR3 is TGTGCCAGTAGTATTCGAGACAGCTATGGCTACACCTTC. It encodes CASSIRDSYGYTF.

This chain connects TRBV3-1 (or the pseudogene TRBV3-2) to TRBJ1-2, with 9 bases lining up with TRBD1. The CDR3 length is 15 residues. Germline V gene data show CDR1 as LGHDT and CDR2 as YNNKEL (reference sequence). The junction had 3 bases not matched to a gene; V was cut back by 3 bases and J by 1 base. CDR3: CASSQPTGGNYGYTF. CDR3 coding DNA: TGTGCCAGCAGCCAGCCGACAGGGGGTAACTATGGCTACACCTTC.

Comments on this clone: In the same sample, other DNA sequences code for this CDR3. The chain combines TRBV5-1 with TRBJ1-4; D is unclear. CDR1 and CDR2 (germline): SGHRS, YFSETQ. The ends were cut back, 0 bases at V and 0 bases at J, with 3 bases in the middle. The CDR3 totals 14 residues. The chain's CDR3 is CASSLGATNEKLFF. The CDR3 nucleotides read TGCGCCAGCAGCTTGGGAGCAACTAATGAAAAACTGTTTTTT.

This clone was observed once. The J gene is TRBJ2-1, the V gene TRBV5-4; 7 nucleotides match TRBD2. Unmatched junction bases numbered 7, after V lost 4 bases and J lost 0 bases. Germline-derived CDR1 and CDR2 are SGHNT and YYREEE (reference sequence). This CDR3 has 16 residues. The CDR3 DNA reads TGTGCCAGCAGCGGGAGGGGCCCTAGCTCCTACAATGAGCAGTTCTTC. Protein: CASSGRGPSSYNEQFF. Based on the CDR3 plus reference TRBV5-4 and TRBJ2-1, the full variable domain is ETGVTQSPTHLIKTRGQQVTLRCSSQSGHNTVSWYQQALGQGPQFIFQYYREEENGRGNFPPRFSGLQFPNYSSELNVNALELDDSALYLCASSGRGPSSYNEQFFGPGTRLTVL.

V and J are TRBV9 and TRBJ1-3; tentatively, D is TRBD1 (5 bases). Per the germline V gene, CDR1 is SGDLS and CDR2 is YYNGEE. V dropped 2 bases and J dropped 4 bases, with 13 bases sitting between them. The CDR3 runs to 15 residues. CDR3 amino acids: CASSVGTEPGNTIYF. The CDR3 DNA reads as TGTGCCAGCAGCGTCGGGACCGAGCCAGGAAACACCATATATTTT.

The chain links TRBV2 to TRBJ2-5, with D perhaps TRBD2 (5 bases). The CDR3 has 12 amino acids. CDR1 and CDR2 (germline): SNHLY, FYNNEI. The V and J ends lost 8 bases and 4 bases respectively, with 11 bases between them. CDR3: CASGGPGETQYF. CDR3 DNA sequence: TGTGCCAGCGGCGGGCCCGGAGAGACCCAGTACTTC.

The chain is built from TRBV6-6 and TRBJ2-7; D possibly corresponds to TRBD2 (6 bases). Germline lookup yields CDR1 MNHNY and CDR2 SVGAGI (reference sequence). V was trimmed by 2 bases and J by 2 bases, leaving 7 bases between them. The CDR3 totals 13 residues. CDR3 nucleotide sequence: TGTGCCAGCAGTTACGGGGGGACCTACGAGCAGTACTTC. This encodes CASSYGGTYEQYF.

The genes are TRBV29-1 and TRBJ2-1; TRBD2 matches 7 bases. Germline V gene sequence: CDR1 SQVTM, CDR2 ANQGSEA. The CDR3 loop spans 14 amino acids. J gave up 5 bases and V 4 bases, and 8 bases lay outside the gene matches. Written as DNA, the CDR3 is TGCAGCGTTGTTCCTGCGGGAGCAAACAATGAGCAGTTCTTC. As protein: CSVVPAGANNEQFF.

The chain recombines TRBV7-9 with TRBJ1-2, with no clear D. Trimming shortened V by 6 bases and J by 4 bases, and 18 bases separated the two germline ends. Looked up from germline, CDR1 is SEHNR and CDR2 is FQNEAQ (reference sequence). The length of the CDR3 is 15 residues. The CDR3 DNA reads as TGTGCCAGCAGGAGAGAGCTAGATAGCCCCTATGGCTACACCTTC. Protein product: CASRRELDSPYGYTF.

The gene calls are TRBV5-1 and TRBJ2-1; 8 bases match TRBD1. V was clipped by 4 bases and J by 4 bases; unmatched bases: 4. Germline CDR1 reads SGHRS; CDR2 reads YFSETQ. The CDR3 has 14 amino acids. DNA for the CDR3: TGCGCCAGCAGCGAGGACAGGGTTTACAATGAGCAGTTCTTC. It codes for CASSEDRVYNEQFF.

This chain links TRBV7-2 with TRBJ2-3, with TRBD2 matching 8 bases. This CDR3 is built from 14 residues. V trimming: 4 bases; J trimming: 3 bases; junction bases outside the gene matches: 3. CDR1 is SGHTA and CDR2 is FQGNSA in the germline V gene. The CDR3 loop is CASSSGLATDTQYF. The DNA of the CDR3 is TGTGCCAGCAGCTCCGGACTAGCTACAGATACGCAGTATTTT.

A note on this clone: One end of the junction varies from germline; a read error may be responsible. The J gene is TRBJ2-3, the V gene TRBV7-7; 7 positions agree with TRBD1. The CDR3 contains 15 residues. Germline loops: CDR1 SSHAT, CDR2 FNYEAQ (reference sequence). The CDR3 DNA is TGTGCTAGCAGCCTAGGGACAGTAAGCACAGATACGCAGTATTTT. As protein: CASSLGTVSTDTQYF.

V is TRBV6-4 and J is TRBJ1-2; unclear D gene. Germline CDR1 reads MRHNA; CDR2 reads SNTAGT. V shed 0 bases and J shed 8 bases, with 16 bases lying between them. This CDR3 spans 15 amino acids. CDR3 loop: CASSDSNIGLVGYTF. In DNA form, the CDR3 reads TGTGCCAGCAGTGACTCGAATATAGGCTTGGTCGGCTACACCTTC.

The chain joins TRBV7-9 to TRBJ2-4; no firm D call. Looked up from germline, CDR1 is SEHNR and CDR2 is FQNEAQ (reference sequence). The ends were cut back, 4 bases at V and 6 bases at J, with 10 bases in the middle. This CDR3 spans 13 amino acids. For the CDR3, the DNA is TGTGCCAGCAGCTCCGGCCTTGGAAACATTCAGTACTTC. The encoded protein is CASSSGLGNIQYF. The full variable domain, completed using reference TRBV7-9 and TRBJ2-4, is DTGVSQNPRHKITKRGQNVTFRCDPISEHNRLYWYRQTLGQGPEFLTYFQNEAQLEKSRLLSDRFSAERPKGSFSTLEIQRTEQGDSAMYLCASSSGLGNIQYFGAGTRLSVL.

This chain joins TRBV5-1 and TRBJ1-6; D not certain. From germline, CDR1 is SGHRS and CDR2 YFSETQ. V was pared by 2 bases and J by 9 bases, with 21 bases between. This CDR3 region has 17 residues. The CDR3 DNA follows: TGCGCCAGCAGCTTTTCAGCCGGAGAGGTGGCGATTTCACCCCTCCACTTT. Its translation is CASSFSAGEVAISPLHF.

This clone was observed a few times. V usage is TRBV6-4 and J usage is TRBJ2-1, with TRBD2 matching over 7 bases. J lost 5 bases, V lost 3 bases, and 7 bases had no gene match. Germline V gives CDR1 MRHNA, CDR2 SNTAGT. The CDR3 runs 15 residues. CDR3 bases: TGTGCCAGCAGTGAGGGTAGCGGGCCCCACAATGAGCAGTTCTTC. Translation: CASSEGSGPHNEQFF.

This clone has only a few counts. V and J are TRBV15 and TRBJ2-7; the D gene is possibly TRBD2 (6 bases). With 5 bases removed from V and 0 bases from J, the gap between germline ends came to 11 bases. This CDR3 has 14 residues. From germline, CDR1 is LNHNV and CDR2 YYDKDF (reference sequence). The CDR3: CATSPERVSYEQYF. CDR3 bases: TGTGCCACCAGCCCGGAGCGGGTCTCCTACGAGCAGTACTTC.